This is a list of T cell receptor beta chains from one sample in a study of T-cell memory formation after mild COVID-19. MiXCR, applied by TCRdb to the 5' RACE reads, yields one record per CDR3 protein. The sample carries 250,000 or so distinct CDR3 sequences, more than 15% recorded once. The sequenced material came from PBMCs or a T cell subset sorted from them (not recorded which). These receptors came from a young man who had mild COVID-19 (a few samples of this study predate the infection). Cell type and time point are not known. Each CDR3 is given with its conserved first and last residue. A D gene is named only where the DNA matches it firmly. Part of the rows lack a size; the others show once, few, many or a class for expanded clones.

CDR3: CASAQISREQYF
DNA: TGTGCCAGCGCCCAAATCAGCCGTGAGCAGTACTTC
size: NA
D: NA
V: TRBV12-3/TRBV12-4
J: TRBJ2-7
length: 12

CDR3: CASSNFRGLSTDTQYF
DNA: TGTGCCAGCAGTAACTTTAGGGGGCTCTCCACAGATACGCAGTATTTT
size: NA
D: TRBD1
V: TRBV28
J: TRBJ2-3
length: 16

CDR3: CASSSGNLAGVGDTQYF
DNA: TGCGCCAGCAGCTCCGGAAACCTAGCGGGGGTCGGAGATACGCAGTATTTT
size: NA
D: TRBD2
V: TRBV5-1
J: TRBJ2-3
length: 17

CDR3: CASGPGGGETQYF
DNA: TGTGCCAGCGGGCCTGGGGGTGGGGAGACCCAGTACTTC
size: many
D: NA
V: TRBV27
J: TRBJ2-5
length: 13

CDR3: CAIMTDSQETQYF
DNA: TGTGCCATCATGACGGACAGCCAAGAGACCCAGTACTTC
size: NA
D: NA
V: TRBV10-3
J: TRBJ2-5
length: 13

CDR3: CASSTGSQETQYF
DNA: TGTGCCAGCAGCACCGGGAGCCAAGAGACCCAGTACTTC
size: many
D: NA
V: TRBV9
J: TRBJ2-5
length: 13

CDR3: CSVSGHGDPPREPQHF
DNA: TGCAGCGTGTCGGGCCACGGGGACCCGCCGCGGGAGCCCCAGCATTTT
size: few
D: NA
V: TRBV29-1
J: TRBJ1-5
length: 16

CDR3: CASSASMNTEAFF
DNA: TGTGCCAGCAGCGCCAGTATGAACACTGAAGCTTTCTTT
size: NA
D: NA
V: TRBV14
J: TRBJ1-1
length: 13

CDR3: CASSLTGDAGNTIYF
DNA: TGTGCCAGCAGTCTGACAGGGGACGCTGGAAACACCATATATTTT
size: many
D: TRBD1
V: TRBV3-1
J: TRBJ1-3
length: 15

CDR3: CASSQYKDSNYGYTF
DNA: TGTGCCAGCAGCCAGTATAAGGATTCCAACTATGGCTACACCTTC
size: few
D: NA
V: TRBV4-2
J: TRBJ1-2
length: 15

CDR3: CASSLRTGDYNEQFF
DNA: TGTGCTAGCAGCTTACGGACAGGGGACTACAATGAGCAGTTCTTC
size: NA
D: TRBD1
V: TRBV7-7
J: TRBJ2-1
length: 15

CDR3: CASSYGQPRYTF
DNA: TGTGCCAGCAGTTACGGGCAGCCCCGCTACACCTTC
size: NA
D: NA
V: TRBV6-6
J: TRBJ1-2
length: 12

CDR3: CASSSERLAGRETQYF
DNA: TGTGCCAGCAGCTCCGAGAGACTAGCGGGAAGGGAGACCCAGTACTTC
size: NA
D: TRBD2
V: TRBV11-2
J: TRBJ2-5
length: 16

CDR3: CASSKARKSGKETQYF
DNA: TGTGCCAGCAGCAAAGCGCGAAAATCAGGGAAGGAGACCCAGTACTTC
size: few
D: NA
V: TRBV21-1
J: TRBJ2-5
length: 16

CDR3: CATSRDGLSTDTQYF
DNA: TGTGCCACCAGCAGAGATGGGTTGAGCACAGATACGCAGTATTTT
size: NA
D: NA
V: TRBV15
J: TRBJ2-3
length: 15

CDR3: CASSELTSIEPQHF
DNA: TGTGCCAGCAGTGAGTTAACATCGATTGAGCCCCAGCATTTT
size: few
D: NA
V: TRBV6-1
J: TRBJ1-5
length: 14

CDR3: CASSSSQRDRDYEQYF
DNA: TGTGCCAGCAGTTCCTCCCAACGGGACAGAGACTACGAGCAGTACTTC
size: NA
D: TRBD1
V: TRBV12-3/TRBV12-4
J: TRBJ2-7
length: 16